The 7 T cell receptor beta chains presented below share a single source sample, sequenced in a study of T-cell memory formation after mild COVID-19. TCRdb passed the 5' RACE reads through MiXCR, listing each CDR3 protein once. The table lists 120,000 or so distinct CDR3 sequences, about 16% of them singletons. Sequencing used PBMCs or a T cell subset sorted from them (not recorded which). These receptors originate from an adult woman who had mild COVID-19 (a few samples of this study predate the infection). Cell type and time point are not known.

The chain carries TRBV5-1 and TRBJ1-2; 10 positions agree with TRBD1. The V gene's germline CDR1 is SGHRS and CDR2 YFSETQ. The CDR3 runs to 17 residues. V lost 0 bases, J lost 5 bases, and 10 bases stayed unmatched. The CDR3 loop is CASSLAEGTGAIYGYTF. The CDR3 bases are TGCGCCAGCAGCTTGGCAGAGGGGACAGGGGCGATATATGGCTACACCTTC.

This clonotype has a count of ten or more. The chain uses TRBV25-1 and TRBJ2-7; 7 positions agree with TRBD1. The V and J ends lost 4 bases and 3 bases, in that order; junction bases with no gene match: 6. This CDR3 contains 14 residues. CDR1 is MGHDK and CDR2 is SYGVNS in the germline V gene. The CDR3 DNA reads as TGTGCCAGCAGTGGACAGGGTGGGGGCTACGAGCAGTACTTC. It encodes CASSGQGGGYEQYF.

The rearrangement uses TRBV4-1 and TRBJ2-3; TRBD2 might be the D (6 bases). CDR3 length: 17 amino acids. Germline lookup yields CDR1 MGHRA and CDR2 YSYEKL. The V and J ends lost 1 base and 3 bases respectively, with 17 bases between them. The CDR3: CASSQAPGTLATDTQYF. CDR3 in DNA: TGCGCCAGCAGCCAAGCTCCCGGGACTCTGGCAACAGATACGCAGTATTTT.

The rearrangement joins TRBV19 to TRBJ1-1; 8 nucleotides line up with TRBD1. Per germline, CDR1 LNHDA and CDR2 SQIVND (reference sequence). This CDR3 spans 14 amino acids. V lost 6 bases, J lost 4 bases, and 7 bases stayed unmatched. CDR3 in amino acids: CASRAGGGGTEAFF. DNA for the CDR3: TGTGCCAGTAGGGCAGGGGGCGGGGGCACTGAAGCTTTCTTT.

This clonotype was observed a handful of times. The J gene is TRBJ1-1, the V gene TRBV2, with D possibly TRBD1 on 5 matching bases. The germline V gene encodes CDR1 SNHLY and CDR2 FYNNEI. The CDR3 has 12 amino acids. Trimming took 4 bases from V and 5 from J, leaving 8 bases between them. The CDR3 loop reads CASSAQVTEAFF. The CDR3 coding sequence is TGTGCCAGCAGTGCACAGGTGACTGAAGCTTTCTTT.

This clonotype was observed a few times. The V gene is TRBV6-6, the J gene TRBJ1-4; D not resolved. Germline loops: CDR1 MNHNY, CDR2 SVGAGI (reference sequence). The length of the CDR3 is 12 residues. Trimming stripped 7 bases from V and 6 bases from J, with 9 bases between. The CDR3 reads CASTGGDEKLFF. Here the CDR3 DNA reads TGTGCCAGCACTGGTGGGGATGAAAAACTGTTTTTT.

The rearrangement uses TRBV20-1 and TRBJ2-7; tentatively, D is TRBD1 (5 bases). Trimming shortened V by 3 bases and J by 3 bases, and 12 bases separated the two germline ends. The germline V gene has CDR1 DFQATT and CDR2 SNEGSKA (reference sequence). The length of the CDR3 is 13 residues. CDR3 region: CSARNQGLYEQYF. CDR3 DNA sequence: TGCAGTGCTAGGAATCAGGGTCTCTACGAGCAGTACTTC.